The source of this TCR beta chain is a study of response to subunit inactivated influenza vaccine. The CDR3 runs 13 residues. Germline trimming cut 7 bases from V and 3 bases from J; bases unmatched to any gene: 2. Germline values: CDR1 SNHLY, CDR2 FYNNEI. TCRdb independently ran MiXCR on the RT-PCR reads; one entry per CDR3 protein. The sample yields more than 400,000 distinct CDR3 sequences, 11% seen once. This clonotype originated in a middle-aged man who received an inactivated influenza vaccine. The chain employs TRBV2 and TRBJ2-5, with TRBD2 matching 10 bases. This material consisted of PBMCs from blood, taken roughly 48 days after vaccination. CDR3 DNA sequence: TGTGCCAGCATCAGCGGGAGGGAAGAGACCCAGTACTTC. This codes for CASISGREETQYF.